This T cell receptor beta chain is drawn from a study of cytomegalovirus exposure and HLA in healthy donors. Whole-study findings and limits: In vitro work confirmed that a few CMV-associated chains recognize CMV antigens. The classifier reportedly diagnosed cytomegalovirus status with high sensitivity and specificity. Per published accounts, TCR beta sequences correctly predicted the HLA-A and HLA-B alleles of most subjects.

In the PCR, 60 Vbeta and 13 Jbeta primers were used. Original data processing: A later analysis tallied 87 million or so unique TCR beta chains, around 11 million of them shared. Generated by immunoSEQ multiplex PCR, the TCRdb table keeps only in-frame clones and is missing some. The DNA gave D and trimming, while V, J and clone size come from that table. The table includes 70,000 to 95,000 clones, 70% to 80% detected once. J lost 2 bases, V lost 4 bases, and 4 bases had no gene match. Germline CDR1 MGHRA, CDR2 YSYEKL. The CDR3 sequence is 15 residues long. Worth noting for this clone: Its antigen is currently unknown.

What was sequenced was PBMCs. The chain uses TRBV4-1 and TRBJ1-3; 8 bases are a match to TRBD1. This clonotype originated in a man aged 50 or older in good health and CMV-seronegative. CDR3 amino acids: CASSRIQGAGNTIYF. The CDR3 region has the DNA TGCGCCAGCAGCCGCATACAGGGGGCTGGAAACACCATATATTTT.